This T cell receptor beta chain was profiled in a study of blood T cell repertoires in COVID-19. Study context: COVID-19 samples collected from the United States, Italy and Spain covered acute and convalescent phases. Sources were T cells, B-cell-depleted T cells, or PBMCs; the material itself was cDNA or gDNA.

V shed 6 bases, J shed 4 bases, and the junction held 4 bases outside the gene matches. This CDR3 comprises 16 residues. CDR1 and CDR2 (germline): SNHLY, FYNNEI. Using immunoSEQ multiplex PCR, the repertoire was profiled, and TCRdb retains in-frame clones only, with some absent. The table has about 150,000 clones, around 82% seen once. What was sequenced was peripheral blood. The chain joins TRBV2 to TRBJ2-2; 14 nucleotides match TRBD2. The sequence was collected from a man aged 55 to 69 with acute or convalescent COVID-19. The CDR3: CASSPGLAGGTGELFF. DNA for the CDR3: TGTGCCAGCAGCCCCGGACTAGCGGGAGGCACCGGGGAGCTGTTTTTT.